This T cell receptor (beta chain) came from a study of shared clonotypes between healthy human individuals (dated by TCRdb to 2019 to 2021). Background for the entire study: A couple of women and a few men aged 18 to 49 years were included in the cohort. For each donor, CD4 naive and CD4 memory were each run on three plates, CD8 naive on two plates, and CD8 memory on one plate. To estimate repertoire size and how much clonotypes are shared between individuals, the study performed deep sequencing of blood TCR repertoires from roughly five healthy adults. To increase sequencing depth and limit assay-specific biases, TCR repertoire library preparation and sequencing were carried out by different laboratories using diverse techniques. Each donor's leukapheresis produced roughly between roughly 0.94 and 9.5 billion PBMCs. General study outcomes and caveats: Rarefaction of sorted-subset datasets indicated incomplete sequencing despite the large sequencing depth. Higher generation probabilities were observed for clonotypes shared by all four sorted-subset donors than for non-shared clonotypes. Sampling was restricted to blood, and TCR repertoires in tissue are likely to differ from TCR repertoires in blood. Sharing across a few donors was observed for approximately 4.6% of naive CD4, 3% to 4% of naive CD8, roughly 2.4% of memory CD4, and about 0.39% of memory CD8 clonotypes. Naive subsets generally had larger estimated clonotype richness than memory subsets did. Pairwise subsampling led to the expectation that sequencing depth would affect the degree of clonotype sharing among donors. The small number of donors limited the genetic and exposure-history diversity represented.

Healthy HIV-negative adults with no recently reported acute infections or vaccinations were included as donors. Every donor was a Caucasian adult residing in Nashville, Tennessee, USA. CD4+ T cells were enriched through magnetic negative selection, after which naive cells were positively selected on CD45RA and the remaining negative fraction served as the memory subset. Blood was obtained by leukapheresis, after which PBMCs were separated by Ficoll-Histopaque density gradient centrifugation and cryopreserved in liquid nitrogen vapor phase. Purity and quantity of every magnetically sorted T cell population were checked by analytical flow cytometry. Genomic DNA was isolated from each sorted fraction and quantified by UV absorbance on a Nanodrop 2000c. TCR CDR3 regions were amplified from genomic DNA by multiplex PCR using the deep immunoSEQ assay. For each cell subset, the extracted genomic DNA was distributed evenly across all wells of several immunoSEQ 96-well plates, and each plate served as one replicate. For sorted subsets, around 200 ng genomic DNA, equal to about 30,000 T cell genomes, was loaded into each replicate PCR. Purified libraries were quantified with a Qubit 3.0 fluorometer, sized on a Bioanalyzer 2100, and re-quantified with the KAPA Library Quantification kit. Every immunoSEQ 96-well plate was sequenced on a dedicated single-read 150-cycle Illumina NextSeq 550 flow cell. In the original analysis: Because only junctional sequences without quality scores were contained in the immunoSEQ output, filtering matching that applied to full-length reads could not be performed. To assign V/J genes and CDR3, sequences were annotated using PyIR, a Python wrapper for IgBLAST v1.9, with IMGT germline references. Reads were removed for weak V/J assignments (E-value above 1e-6), missing CDR3, stop codons, out-of-frame junctions, or ambiguous translated residues. V3J clonotypes were defined as sequences sharing the same inferred V gene, J gene, and CDR3 amino acid sequence. Percentage overlap between repertoires was calculated by dividing the number of shared unique clonotypes by the size of the smaller repertoire. Repertoire richness was assessed with RTK rarefaction, the Chao1 estimator, and Recon v2.1 estimates of unobserved clonotypes. Generation probabilities for all TCRbeta clonotypes obtained by the gDNA method from a handful of donors were computed using OLGA. Entries here come from immuneACCESS through TCRdb and include only in-frame sequences with V and J called. Some clones fail to appear in such tables; in the studies checked, an unresolved V gene covers under half of the shortfall, and the cause of the remainder is unknown. For V, J and clone size, that table is used; D and trimming come from the DNA. Present in this sample are 730,000 or so clones, 60% to 80% of which were seen just once. Less than 2% of the sample is taken by the ten largest.

As encoded in the germline V gene, CDR1 is MDHEN while CDR2 is SYDVKM. V is shortened by 5 bases, J by 5 bases, and the region joining them spans 15 bases. The CDR3 holds 14 amino acids from the cysteine to the phenylalanine. Just the 42-base CDR3 DNA is kept, in frame starting at base 1. With regard to this clone: The antigen it binds to is not known. The record has no base qualities; no much larger clone is one base away.

This clonotype originated in a woman aged 25 to 39 in good health. The rearrangement combines TRBV28 with TRBJ2-5; no D gene call is confident. The sample was memory CD4+ T cells sorted from blood. The cell subset or site label for this specimen denotes: CD45RA-negative fraction. The CDR3 region has the sequence CASSPAAPPETQYF. The sequence in DNA is TGTGCCAGCAGTCCCGCCGCCCCTCCGGAGACCCAGTACTTC.